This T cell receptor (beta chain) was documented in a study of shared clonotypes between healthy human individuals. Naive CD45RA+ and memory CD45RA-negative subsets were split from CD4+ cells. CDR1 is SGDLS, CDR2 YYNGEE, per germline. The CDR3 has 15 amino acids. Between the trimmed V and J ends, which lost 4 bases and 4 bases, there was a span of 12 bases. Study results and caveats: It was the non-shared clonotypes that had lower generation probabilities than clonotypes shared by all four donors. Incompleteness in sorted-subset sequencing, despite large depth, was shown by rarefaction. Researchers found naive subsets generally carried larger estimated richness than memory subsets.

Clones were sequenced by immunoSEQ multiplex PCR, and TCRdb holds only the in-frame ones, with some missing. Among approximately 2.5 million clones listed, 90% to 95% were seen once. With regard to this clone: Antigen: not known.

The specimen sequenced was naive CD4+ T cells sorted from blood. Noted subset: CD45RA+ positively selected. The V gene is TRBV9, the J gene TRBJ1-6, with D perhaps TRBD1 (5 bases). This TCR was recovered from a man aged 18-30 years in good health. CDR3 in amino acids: CASSTRGDYNSPLHF. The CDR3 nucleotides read TGTGCCAGCAGCACCCGGGGGGATTATAATTCACCCCTCCACTTT.